This is a list of T cell receptor beta chains from one sample in a study of radiotherapy plus CTLA-4 blockade in lung cancer. Assay used: immunoSEQ multiplex PCR; TCRdb lists only in-frame clones, some missing. The data show roughly 71,000 clones, over 65% seen once. The sample consisted of peripheral blood, taken from a patient treated with radiotherapy plus ipilimumab. Every receptor here comes from a human donor with non-small cell lung cancer who had a complete response to radiotherapy plus ipilimumab. CDR3s include the opening cysteine and the closing phenylalanine or tryptophan. D genes are given only for firm matches. Only part of the rows carry a size: once, few, many, or a class if the clone is expanded.

J gene	clone size	V gene	D gene	CDR3 protein	CDR3 DNA
TRBJ1-2	few	TRBV4-3	NA	CASSQVVNYGYTF	TGCGCCAGCAGCCAAGTGGTTAACTATGGCTACACCTTC
TRBJ1-1	NA	TRBV7-2	NA	CASSLWVGYEGLDTEAFF	TGTGCCAGCAGCTTATGGGTCGGGTACGAGGGATTAGACACTGAAGCTTTCTTT
TRBJ2-1	NA	TRBV19	NA	CASSIWKGDNEQFF	TGTGCCAGTAGTATATGGAAGGGGGACAATGAGCAGTTCTTC
TRBJ2-5	NA	TRBV7-9	TRBD2	CASSSPWLAGGPETQYF	TGTGCCAGCAGCTCCCCATGGCTAGCGGGAGGGCCGGAGACCCAGTACTTC
TRBJ2-3	once	TRBV12-5	NA	CASGLARGPSTDTQYF	TGTGCTAGTGGTTTGGCACGGGGGCCCAGCACAGATACGCAGTATTTT
TRBJ2-7	NA	TRBV6-1	TRBD1	CASNTGTGDSHEQYF	TGTGCCAGCAATACCGGGACAGGGGACTCCCACGAGCAGTACTTC
TRBJ1-2	NA	TRBV19	NA	CASTETGMAYGYTF	TGTGCCAGTACCGAGACAGGCATGGCCTATGGCTACACCTTC
TRBJ2-1	NA	TRBV6-5	NA	CASSATPQENEQFF	TGTGCCAGCAGTGCCACTCCCCAGGAAAATGAGCAGTTCTTC
TRBJ1-5	NA	TRBV19	TRBD1	CATKMTGRSNQPQHF	TGTGCCACGAAGATGACAGGGAGGAGCAATCAGCCCCAGCATTTT
TRBJ1-2	few	TRBV7-9	NA	CASQRASLNYGYTF	TGTGCCAGCCAAAGGGCCAGCCTTAACTATGGCTACACCTTC
TRBJ1-5	NA	TRBV5-1	NA	CASSLAGGNQPQHF	TGCGCCAGCAGCTTGGCCGGGGGCAATCAGCCCCAGCATTTT
TRBJ1-2	NA	TRBV6-5	NA	CASSTARQANYGYTF	TGTGCCAGCAGTACGGCCCGACAGGCTAACTATGGCTACACCTTC
TRBJ2-3	NA	TRBV11-3	TRBD1	CASSRDSNTDTQYF	TGTGCCAGCAGTAGGGACAGTAACACAGATACGCAGTATTTT
TRBJ1-6	NA	TRBV30	TRBD1	CAWRRQGEGGSYNSPLHF	TGTGCCTGGAGGCGACAGGGAGAGGGCGGCTCCTATAATTCACCCCTCCACTTT
TRBJ2-5	NA	TRBV5-1	NA	CASSLYRQETQYF	TGCGCCAGCAGCTTGTACCGCCAAGAGACCCAGTACTTC
TRBJ1-4	once	TRBV28	NA	CASSPVDEKLFF	TGTGCCAGCAGCCCGGTTGATGAAAAACTGTTTTTT
TRBJ2-2	NA	TRBV9	NA	CASSVDSNTGELFF	TGTGCCAGCAGCGTAGACAGCAACACCGGGGAGCTGTTTTTT
TRBJ2-2	NA	TRBV18	TRBD2	CASSLDRTSGRSTGELFF	TGTGCCAGCTCACTCGACCGGACTAGCGGGAGAAGCACCGGGGAGCTGTTTTTT
TRBJ2-5	NA	TRBV29-1	TRBD1	CSVRQGETQYF	TGCAGCGTCCGACAGGGAGAGACCCAGTACTTC
TRBJ2-3	NA	TRBV11-2	NA	CASSLGRSADTQYF	TGTGCCAGCAGCTTAGGTCGGAGCGCAGATACGCAGTATTTT
TRBJ1-2	NA	TRBV20-1	NA	CSARNDYGYTF	TGCAGTGCCAGAAATGACTATGGCTACACCTTC
TRBJ1-1	NA	TRBV30	NA	CAWSPKGGSNTEAFF	TGTGCCTGGAGTCCTAAGGGGGGATCGAACACTGAAGCTTTCTTT
TRBJ1-5	once	TRBV7-2	TRBD1	CASSLDRGAFQPQHF	TGTGCCAGCAGCCTCGACAGGGGAGCTTTTCAGCCCCAGCATTTT
TRBJ1-1	NA	TRBV6-1	TRBD1	CASSAPGQVFKTEAFF	TGTGCCAGCAGTGCCCCGGGACAGGTGTTTAAAACTGAAGCTTTCTTT
TRBJ1-5	NA	TRBV19	NA	CGSNNRDRLGPQHF	TGTGGCAGCAATAACAGAGACAGGCTTGGGCCCCAGCATTTT
TRBJ1-1	NA	TRBV7-2	NA	CASSLSTGYMNTEAFF	TGTGCCAGCAGCTTAAGCACAGGGTACATGAACACTGAAGCTTTCTTT
TRBJ2-7	NA	TRBV18	TRBD1	CASSQTGGAGGEQYF	TGTGCCAGCTCACAAACAGGGGGCGCGGGTGGCGAGCAGTACTTC
TRBJ2-2	NA	TRBV18	TRBD2	CASSPGGGNWELFF	TGTGCCAGCTCACCAGGCGGGGGTAACTGGGAGCTGTTTTTT
TRBJ2-3	many	TRBV6-1	NA	CASRGLTGFADTQYF	TGTGCCAGCAGGGGACTCACCGGATTCGCAGATACGCAGTATTTT
TRBJ2-5	NA	TRBV9	TRBD2	CASSVVGSGGAGETQYF	TGTGCCAGCAGCGTAGTTGGTAGCGGGGGGGCCGGAGAGACCCAGTACTTC
TRBJ2-5	NA	TRBV6-6	TRBD2	CASSQLAEQETQYF	TGTGCCAGCAGTCAGCTAGCGGAACAAGAGACCCAGTACTTC
TRBJ2-1	once	TRBV14	NA	CASSGAEHNEQFF	TGTGCCAGCTCTGGAGCGGAACACAATGAGCAGTTCTTC
TRBJ2-7	NA	TRBV5-1	NA	CASSLGGARPSYEQYF	TGCGCCAGCAGTTTGGGGGGGGCCCGGCCTTCCTACGAGCAGTACTTC